This is a list of T cell receptor beta chains from one sample in a study of Ad26.COV2.S vaccination and SARS-CoV-2 variants. Profiled with immunoSEQ multiplex PCR; TCRdb holds only in-frame clones, not every one. In the table there are 350,000 to 500,000 clones, 89% of which are singletons. Sequenced material: peripheral blood, taken in a trial of Ad26.COV2.S vaccine versus placebo. All receptors derive from a person aged 18-60 years who received the Ad26.COV2.S COVID-19 vaccine or a placebo. The CDR3 runs from the conserved cysteine through the conserved F or W. A D gene is named only where the DNA matches it firmly. Some rows mark clone size as missing; the rest say once, few, many or name a class of expanded clone.

j_call clone_size v_call d_call cdr3_aa
TRBJ1-2 . TRBV13 . CASSRDSFYGYTF
TRBJ1-2 . TRBV30 . CAWSLDQTGLYGYTF
TRBJ2-1 few TRBV6-4 . CASSAQASDYNEQFF
TRBJ2-2 . TRBV7-2 . CASSGTGELFF
TRBJ2-3 . TRBV5-8 TRBD2 CASSLGLAGTDTQYF
TRBJ1-4 . TRBV28 . CASTYRAPTNEKLFF
TRBJ1-2 . TRBV18 . CASSPPSGTGYTF
TRBJ2-3 . TRBV11-1 TRBD2 CASSPWTSGTTDTQYF
TRBJ2-7 . TRBV5-1 TRBD1 CASRSATGGREQYF
TRBJ1-5 . TRBV18 . CASSPVDSNQPQHF
TRBJ2-1 . TRBV12-3/TRBV12-4 . CASSYSYNEQFF
TRBJ2-3 once TRBV19 . CASSFQLPPRLDTQYF
TRBJ2-7 . TRBV2 . CASSVVAEQYF
TRBJ2-2 . TRBV5-4 . CASTQSPATGELFF
TRBJ1-2 . TRBV5-6 . CASSSWFQGHGYTF
TRBJ2-1 . TRBV18 . CASSPRTPYNEQFF
TRBJ1-2 . TRBV30 . CAWATGTEIYGYTF
TRBJ2-7 few TRBV19 TRBD1 CASSIGYRGYEQYF
TRBJ2-2 . TRBV9 TRBD2 CASSMGLAGATGELFF
TRBJ2-7 . TRBV18 TRBD2 CASSPIAGGAYEQYF
TRBJ2-1 . TRBV7-8 . CASSSWEFQGAYNEQFF
TRBJ2-1 . TRBV4-2 TRBD2 CASSLVQGLASNEQFF
TRBJ1-1 . TRBV19 . CATLGRGSRTEAFF
TRBJ1-2 . TRBV9 . CASSALTGKRYGYTF
TRBJ1-3 . TRBV19 . CASSEGGFSGNTIYF
TRBJ1-4 . TRBV18 . CASSAVYRVSGEKLFF
TRBJ2-2 . TRBV27 . CASAFGLTGELFF
TRBJ1-2 . TRBV19 . CASSIDALYGYTF
TRBJ1-4 . TRBV7-9 TRBD1 CASSLGGQREKLFF
TRBJ1-5 . TRBV6-6 . CASSYSIGLGQPQHF
TRBJ1-5 . TRBV6-2/TRBV6-3 . CASSSPVRGWIGNQPQHF